This record covers a single TCR beta chain. Its specificity is unknown. Produced via immunoSEQ multiplex PCR; TCRdb's table is partial and in-frame only. In the table there are tens of thousands of clones, about two thirds of which are singletons. No patient escaped relapse after autologous stem cell transplantation, and brentuximab vedotin exposure varied. Trimming took 1 base from V and 4 from J, leaving 2 bases between them. The CDR3 sequence is 11 residues long. Germline V gene lookup returns CDR1 SEHNR and CDR2 FQNEAQ (reference sequence). The data were taken from a study of PD-1 blockade in classical Hodgkin lymphoma. About the study: Patients in the cohort were put on intravenous nivolumab, 3 mg/kg every 2 weeks.

Whole-study findings and limits: Diminished baseline TCR diversity has been reported in newly diagnosed patients relative to healthy donors. A significant rise in TCR diversity by C4D1 was seen for CD4+ but not CD8+ cells. Factors driving the repertoire differences, possibly disease activity or prior therapy, remain undefined.

This chain connects TRBV7-9 to TRBJ2-7; D not resolved. This clonotype originated in a human donor with classical Hodgkin lymphoma. The specimen was peripheral blood mononuclear cells (PBMCs), collected at baseline. CDR3 in amino acids: CASSLVYEQYF. CDR3 sequence (DNA): TGTGCCAGCAGCTTAGTGTACGAGCAGTACTTC.